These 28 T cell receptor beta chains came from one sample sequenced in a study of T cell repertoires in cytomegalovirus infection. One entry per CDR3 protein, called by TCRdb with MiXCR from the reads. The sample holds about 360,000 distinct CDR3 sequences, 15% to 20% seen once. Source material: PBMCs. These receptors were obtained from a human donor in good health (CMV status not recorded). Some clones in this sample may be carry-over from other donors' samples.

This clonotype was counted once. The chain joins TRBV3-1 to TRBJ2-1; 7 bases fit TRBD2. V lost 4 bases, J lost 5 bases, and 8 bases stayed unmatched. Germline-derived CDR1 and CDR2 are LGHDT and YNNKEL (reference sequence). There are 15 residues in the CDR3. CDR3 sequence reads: CASSPQASGHNEQFF. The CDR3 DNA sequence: TGTGCCAGCAGCCCGCAGGCTAGCGGACACAATGAGCAGTTCTTC.

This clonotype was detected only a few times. In DNA form, the CDR3 reads TGTGCCAGCAGTTCGACAGGGCCTAAGTCACCCCTCCACTTT. This codes for CASSSTGPKSPLHF. This sequence joins TRBV7-9 and TRBJ1-6; 7 bases are shared with TRBD1. Looked up from germline, CDR1 is SEHNR and CDR2 is FQNEAQ (reference sequence). The trim removed 6 bases at V and 10 bases at J, leaving 9 bases unmatched. The CDR3 spans 14 residues.

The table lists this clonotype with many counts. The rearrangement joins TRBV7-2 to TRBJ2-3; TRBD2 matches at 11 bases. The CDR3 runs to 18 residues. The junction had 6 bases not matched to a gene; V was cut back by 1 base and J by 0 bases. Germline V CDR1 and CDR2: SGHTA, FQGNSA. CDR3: CASSLVGLAETSTDTQYF. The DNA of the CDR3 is TGTGCCAGCAGCTTAGTGGGACTAGCGGAAACTAGCACAGATACGCAGTATTTT.

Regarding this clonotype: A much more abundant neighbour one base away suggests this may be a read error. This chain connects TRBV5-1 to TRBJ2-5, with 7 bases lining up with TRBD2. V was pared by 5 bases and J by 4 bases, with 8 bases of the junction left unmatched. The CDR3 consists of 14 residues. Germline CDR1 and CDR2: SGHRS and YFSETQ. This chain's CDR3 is CASRTETSIETQYF. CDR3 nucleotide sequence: TGCGCCAGCAGGACCGAGACTAGCATAGAGACCCAGTACTTC. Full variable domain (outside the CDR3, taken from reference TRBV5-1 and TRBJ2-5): KAGVTQTPRYLIKTRGQQVTLSCSPISGHRSVSWYQQTPGQGLQFLFEYFSETQRNKGNFPGRFSGRQFSNSRSEMNVSTLELGDSALYLCASRTETSIETQYFGPGTRLLVL.

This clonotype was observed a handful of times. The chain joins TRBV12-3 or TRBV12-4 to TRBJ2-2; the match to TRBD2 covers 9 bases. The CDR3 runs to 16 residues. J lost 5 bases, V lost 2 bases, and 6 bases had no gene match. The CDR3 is CASSLRAGGPTGELFF. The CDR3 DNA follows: TGTGCCAGCAGTTTAAGGGCGGGGGGGCCTACCGGGGAGCTGTTTTTT.

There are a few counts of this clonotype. The CDR3 DNA follows: TGTGCCAGCAGCCCTAGTGGGACCCGGCAAGAGACCCAGTACTTC. Translated: CASSPSGTRQETQYF. The rearrangement uses TRBV7-2 and TRBJ2-5, with D perhaps given as TRBD1 or TRBD2 (5 bases each). Germline CDR1 and CDR2: SGHTA and FQGNSA. Trimming shortened V by 5 bases and J by 2 bases, and 15 bases separated the two germline ends. The CDR3 is 15 amino acids.

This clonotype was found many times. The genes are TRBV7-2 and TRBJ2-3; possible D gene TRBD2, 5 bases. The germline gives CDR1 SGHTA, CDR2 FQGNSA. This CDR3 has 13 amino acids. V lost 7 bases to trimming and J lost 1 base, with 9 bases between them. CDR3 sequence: CASNLGGTDTQYF. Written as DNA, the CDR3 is TGTGCCAGCAATCTCGGGGGCACAGATACGCAGTATTTT. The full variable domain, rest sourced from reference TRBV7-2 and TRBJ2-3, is GAGVSQSPSNKVTEKGKDVELRCDPISGHTALYWYRQSLGQGLEFLIYFQGNSAPDKSGLPSDRFSAERTGGSVSTLTIQRTQQEDSAVYLCASNLGGTDTQYFGPGTRLTVL.

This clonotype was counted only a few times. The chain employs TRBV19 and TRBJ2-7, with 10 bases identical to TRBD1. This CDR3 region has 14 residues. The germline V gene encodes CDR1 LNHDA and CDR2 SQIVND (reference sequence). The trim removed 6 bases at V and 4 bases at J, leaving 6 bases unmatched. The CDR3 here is CASSMGQGFYEQYF. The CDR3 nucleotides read TGTGCCAGTAGCATGGGACAGGGGTTTTACGAGCAGTACTTC.

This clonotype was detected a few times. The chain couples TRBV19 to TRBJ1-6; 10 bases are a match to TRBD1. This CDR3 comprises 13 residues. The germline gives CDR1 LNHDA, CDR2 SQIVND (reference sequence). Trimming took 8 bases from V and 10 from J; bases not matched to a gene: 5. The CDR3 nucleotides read TGTGCCAGTCGGGACAGGGGAAACTCACCCCTCCACTTT. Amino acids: CASRDRGNSPLHF.

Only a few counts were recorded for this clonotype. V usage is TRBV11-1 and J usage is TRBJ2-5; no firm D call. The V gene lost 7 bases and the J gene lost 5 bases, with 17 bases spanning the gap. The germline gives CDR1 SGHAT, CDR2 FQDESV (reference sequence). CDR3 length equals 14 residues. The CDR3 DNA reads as TGTGCCAGCATTCCAAGCCGGCTATTTGAGACCCAGTACTTC. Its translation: CASIPSRLFETQYF.

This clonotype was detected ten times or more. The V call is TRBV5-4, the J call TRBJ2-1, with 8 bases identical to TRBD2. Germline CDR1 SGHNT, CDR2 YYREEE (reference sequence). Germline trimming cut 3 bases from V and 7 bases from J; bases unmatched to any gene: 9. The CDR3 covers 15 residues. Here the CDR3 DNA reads TGTGCCAGCAGCTCAGGACTAGCCCTGGGGAATGAGCAGTTCTTC. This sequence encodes CASSSGLALGNEQFF.

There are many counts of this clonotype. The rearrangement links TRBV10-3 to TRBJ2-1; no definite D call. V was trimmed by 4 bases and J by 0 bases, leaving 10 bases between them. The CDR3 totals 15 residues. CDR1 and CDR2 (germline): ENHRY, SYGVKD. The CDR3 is CAISVGASSYNEQFF. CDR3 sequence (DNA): TGTGCCATCAGTGTGGGCGCAAGCTCCTACAATGAGCAGTTCTTC.

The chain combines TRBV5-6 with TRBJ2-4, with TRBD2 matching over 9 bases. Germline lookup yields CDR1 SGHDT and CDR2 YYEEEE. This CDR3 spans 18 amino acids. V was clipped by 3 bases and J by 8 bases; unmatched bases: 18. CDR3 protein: CASSSRKRLAGIRDIQYF. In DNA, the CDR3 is TGTGCCAGCAGCTCGAGGAAAAGGCTAGCGGGGATACGGGACATTCAGTACTTC.

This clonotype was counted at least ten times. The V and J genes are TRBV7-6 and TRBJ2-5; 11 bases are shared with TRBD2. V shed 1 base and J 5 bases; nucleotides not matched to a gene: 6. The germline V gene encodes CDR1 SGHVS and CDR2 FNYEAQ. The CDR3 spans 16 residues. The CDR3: CASSLGLAGTLETQYF. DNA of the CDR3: TGTGCCAGCAGCTTAGGACTAGCGGGGACCCTGGAGACCCAGTACTTC.

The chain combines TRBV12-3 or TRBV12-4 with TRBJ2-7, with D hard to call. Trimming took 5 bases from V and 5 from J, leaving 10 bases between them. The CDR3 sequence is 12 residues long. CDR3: CASSPGFHEQYF. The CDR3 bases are TGTGCCAGCAGTCCAGGTTTTCACGAGCAGTACTTC.

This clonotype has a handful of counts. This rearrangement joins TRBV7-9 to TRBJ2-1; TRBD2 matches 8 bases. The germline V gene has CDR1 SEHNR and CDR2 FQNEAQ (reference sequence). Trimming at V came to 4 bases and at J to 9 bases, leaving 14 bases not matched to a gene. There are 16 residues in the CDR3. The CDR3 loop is CASSSRGAGGFSEQFF. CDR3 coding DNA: TGTGCCAGCAGCTCTAGGGGCGCGGGAGGTTTCTCTGAGCAGTTCTTC.

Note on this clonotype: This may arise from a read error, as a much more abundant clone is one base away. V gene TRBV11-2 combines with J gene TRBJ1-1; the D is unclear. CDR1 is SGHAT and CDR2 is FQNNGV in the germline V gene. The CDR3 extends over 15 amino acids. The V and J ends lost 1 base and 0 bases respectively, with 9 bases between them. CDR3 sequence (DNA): TGTGCCAGCAGCTTAGGGATCGGACTGAACACTGAAGCTTTCTTT. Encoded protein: CASSLGIGLNTEAFF.

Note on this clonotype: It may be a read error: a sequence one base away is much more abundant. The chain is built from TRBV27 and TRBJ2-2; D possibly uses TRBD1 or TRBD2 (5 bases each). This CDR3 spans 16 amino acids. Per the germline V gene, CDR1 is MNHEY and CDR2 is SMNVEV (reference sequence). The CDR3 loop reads CASSWSGSLGTGEPFF. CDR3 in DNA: TGTGCCAGCAGTTGGTCAGGGTCCTTGGGCACCGGGGAGCCGTTTTTT.

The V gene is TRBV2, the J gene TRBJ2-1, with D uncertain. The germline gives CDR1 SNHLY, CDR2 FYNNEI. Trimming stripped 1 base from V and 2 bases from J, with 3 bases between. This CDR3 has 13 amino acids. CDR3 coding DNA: TGTGCCAGCAGTGAAGACACCTACAATGAGCAGTTCTTC. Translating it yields CASSEDTYNEQFF.

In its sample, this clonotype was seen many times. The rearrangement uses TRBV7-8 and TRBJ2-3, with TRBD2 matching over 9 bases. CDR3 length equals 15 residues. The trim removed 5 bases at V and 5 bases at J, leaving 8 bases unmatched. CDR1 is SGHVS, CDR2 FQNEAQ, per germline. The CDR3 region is CASSTLAGALDTQYF. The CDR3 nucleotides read TGTGCCAGCAGCACCTTAGCGGGAGCCTTAGATACGCAGTATTTT.

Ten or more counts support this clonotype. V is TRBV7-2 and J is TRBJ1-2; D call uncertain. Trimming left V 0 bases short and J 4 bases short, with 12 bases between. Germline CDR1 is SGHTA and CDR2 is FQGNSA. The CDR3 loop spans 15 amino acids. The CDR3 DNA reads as TGTGCCAGCAGCTTAGCGGGGTTGCCCTCCTATGGCTACACCTTC. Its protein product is CASSLAGLPSYGYTF.

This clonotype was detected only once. CDR3 in amino acids: CASSEGQTGGTTEAFF. The CDR3 bases are TGTGCCAGCAGTGAAGGCCAGACAGGGGGGACCACTGAAGCTTTCTTT. The genes are TRBV2 and TRBJ1-1, with 9 positions matching TRBD1. With 1 base clipped from V and 4 bases from J, the junction kept 7 bases outside the gene matches. This CDR3 region has 16 residues. Germline loops: CDR1 SNHLY, CDR2 FYNNEI.

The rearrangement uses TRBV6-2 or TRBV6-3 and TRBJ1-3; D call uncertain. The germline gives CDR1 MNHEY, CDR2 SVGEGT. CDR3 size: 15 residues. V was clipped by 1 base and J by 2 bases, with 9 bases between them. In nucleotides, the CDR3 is TGTGCCAGCAGTTACTTTGCCGCCGCTGGAAACACCATATATTTT. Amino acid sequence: CASSYFAAAGNTIYF.

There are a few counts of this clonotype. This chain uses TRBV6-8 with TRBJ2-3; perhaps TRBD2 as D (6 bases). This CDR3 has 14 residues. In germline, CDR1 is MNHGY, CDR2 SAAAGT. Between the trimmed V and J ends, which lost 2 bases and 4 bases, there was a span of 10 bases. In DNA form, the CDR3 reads TGTGCCAGCAGTTACACGGGAGTTTCAGATACGCAGTATTTT. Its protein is CASSYTGVSDTQYF.

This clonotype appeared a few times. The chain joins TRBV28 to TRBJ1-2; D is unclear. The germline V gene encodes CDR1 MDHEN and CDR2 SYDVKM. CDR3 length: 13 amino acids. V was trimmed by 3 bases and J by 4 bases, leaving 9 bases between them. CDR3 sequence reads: CASSLQQPYGYTF. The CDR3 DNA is TGTGCCAGCAGTTTGCAACAGCCCTATGGCTACACCTTC.

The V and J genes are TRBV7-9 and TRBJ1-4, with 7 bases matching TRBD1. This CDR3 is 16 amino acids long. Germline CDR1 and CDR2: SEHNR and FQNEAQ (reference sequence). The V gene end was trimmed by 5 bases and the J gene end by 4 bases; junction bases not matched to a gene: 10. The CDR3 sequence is CASSHRRTGRNEKLFF. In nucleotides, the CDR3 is TGTGCCAGCAGCCATCGTAGGACAGGCCGTAATGAAAAACTGTTTTTT.

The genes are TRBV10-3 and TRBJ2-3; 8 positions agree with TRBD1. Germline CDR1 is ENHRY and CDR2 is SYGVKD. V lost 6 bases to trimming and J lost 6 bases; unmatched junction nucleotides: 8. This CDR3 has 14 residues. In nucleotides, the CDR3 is TGTGCCATCAGAGGGACAGGAAACTGGGATACGCAGTATTTT. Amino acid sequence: CAIRGTGNWDTQYF.

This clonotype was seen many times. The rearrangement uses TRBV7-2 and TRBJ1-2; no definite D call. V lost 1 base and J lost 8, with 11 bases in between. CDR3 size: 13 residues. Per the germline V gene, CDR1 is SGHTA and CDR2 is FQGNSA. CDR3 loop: CASSLGPVGGYTF. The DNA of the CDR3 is TGTGCCAGCAGCTTAGGGCCAGTTGGGGGCTACACCTTC. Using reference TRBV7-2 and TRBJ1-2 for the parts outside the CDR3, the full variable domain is GAGVSQSPSNKVTEKGKDVELRCDPISGHTALYWYRQSLGQGLEFLIYFQGNSAPDKSGLPSDRFSAERTGGSVSTLTIQRTQQEDSAVYLCASSLGPVGGYTFGSGTRLTVV.